Below are 23 T cell receptor beta chains sequenced from a single sample in a study of blood T cell repertoires in COVID-19. Produced via immunoSEQ multiplex PCR; TCRdb's table is partial and in-frame only. The data contain 250,000 to 300,000 clones, roughly 88% of them singletons. Sequenced: peripheral blood. These receptors were collected from a woman aged 70-85 years with COVID-19, enrolled during active disease.

The chain joins TRBV7-9 to TRBJ1-4; perhaps TRBD1 as D (5 bases). The germline V gene has CDR1 SEHNR and CDR2 FQNEAQ (reference sequence). Trimming shortened V by 3 bases and J by 8 bases, and 19 bases separated the two germline ends. The CDR3 covers 16 residues. CDR3 in amino acids: CASSLAGMGSSEKLFF. The CDR3 DNA sequence: TGTGCCAGCAGCTTGGCAGGGATGGGAAGCAGCGAAAAACTGTTTTTT.

This clone is a singleton in its sample. The chain links TRBV7-9 to TRBJ1-4; maybe TRBD1 (6 bases). The CDR3 sequence is 14 residues long. The ends were cut back, 3 bases at V and 5 bases at J, with 10 bases in the middle. Germline values: CDR1 SEHNR, CDR2 FQNEAQ (reference sequence). CDR3 loop: CASSLRQDNEKLFF. Here the CDR3 DNA reads TGTGCCAGCAGCTTGCGACAGGACAATGAAAAACTGTTTTTT.

CDR3 sequence reads: CASSHNGGNTEAFF. CDR3 nucleotides: TGTGCCAGCAGCCATAACGGAGGGAACACTGAAGCTTTCTTT. The V call is TRBV14, the J call TRBJ1-1; D is unresolved. The CDR3 is 14 residues long. Germline assignment: CDR1 SGHDN and CDR2 FVKESK. Trimming removed 3 bases at V and 1 base at J, with 9 bases between.

The chain is built from TRBV4-1 and TRBJ2-1; TRBD2 is a possible D gene (5 bases). V lost 0 bases and J lost 6, with 15 bases in between. The CDR3 totals 16 residues. Germline V gives CDR1 MGHRA, CDR2 YSYEKL. CDR3 region: CASSQEETRTFNEQFF. The CDR3 nucleotides are TGCGCCAGCAGCCAAGAAGAAACTAGAACTTTCAATGAGCAGTTCTTC.

In its sample, this clone was seen a few times. This chain connects TRBV10-3 to TRBJ2-1; weak D call: TRBD2 (6 bases). Trimming left V 0 bases short and J 10 bases short, with 13 bases between. The germline CDR1 and CDR2 sequences are ENHRY and SYGVKD. The CDR3 has 14 residues. Written as DNA, the CDR3 is TGTGCCATCAGTGAGTCTCTACTAGCAATAGAGCAGTTCTTC. Translating gives CAISESLLAIEQFF.

This clone was observed a few times. The chain recombines TRBV18 with TRBJ2-1; TRBD1 might be the D (6 bases). The CDR3 sequence is 12 residues long. Germline V gene sequence: CDR1 KGHSH, CDR2 LQKENI. V was shortened by 3 bases and J by 10 bases, with 10 bases between the two germline ends. The CDR3 nucleotides are TGTGCCAGCTCACCGAAACAGGGAGAGCAGTTCTTC. Its translation is CASSPKQGEQFF.

This clone was found once. The chain employs TRBV27 and TRBJ2-1, with 13 bases lining up with TRBD2. With V trimmed by 2 bases and J by 12 bases, 7 bases remained unmatched. The length of the CDR3 is 15 residues. Germline V gives CDR1 MNHEY, CDR2 SMNVEV (reference sequence). The CDR3 DNA reads TGTGCCAGCAGTTTAGTACTAGCGGGAGGGGGGGGGCAGTTCTTC. Its translation is CASSLVLAGGGGQFF.

The V and J genes are TRBV3-1 (or the pseudogene TRBV3-2) and TRBJ1-4; D not certain. In germline, CDR1 is LGHDT, CDR2 YNNKEL (reference sequence). The ends were cut back, 5 bases at V and 4 bases at J, with 14 bases in the middle. This CDR3 spans 15 amino acids. CDR3: CASSARYFGNEKLFF. CDR3 nucleotides: TGTGCCAGCAGCGCCCGCTATTTCGGTAATGAAAAACTGTTTTTT.

This rearrangement joins TRBV5-4 to TRBJ1-3; 7 bases map to TRBD1. With V trimmed by 0 bases and J by 0 bases, 3 bases remained unmatched. The germline V gene encodes CDR1 SGHNT and CDR2 YYREEE (reference sequence). This CDR3 comprises 16 residues. As DNA, the CDR3 is TGTGCCAGCAGCTTGGGAGGGGGCCGCTCTGGAAACACCATATATTTT. Protein: CASSLGGGRSGNTIYF.

This clone was seen only a few times. This chain uses TRBV3-1 (or the pseudogene TRBV3-2) with TRBJ2-7; D is possibly TRBD2 (6 bases). V lost 2 bases to trimming and J lost 6 bases, with 17 bases between them. The CDR3 is 15 amino acids. From germline, CDR1 is LGHDT and CDR2 YNNKEL (reference sequence). The CDR3, as DNA: TGTGCCAGCAGCCAAATGACACGGCCGGAGGGCGAGCAGTACTTC. Protein: CASSQMTRPEGEQYF.

The V gene is TRBV3-1 (or the pseudogene TRBV3-2), the J gene TRBJ2-1; D is perhaps TRBD2 (5 bases). In germline, CDR1 is LGHDT, CDR2 YNNKEL (reference sequence). The CDR3 loop spans 15 amino acids. V lost 2 bases and J lost 0, with 8 bases in between. DNA for the CDR3: TGTGCCAGCAGCCAACTAGGGAGCTCCTACAATGAGCAGTTCTTC. Translation gives CASSQLGSSYNEQFF.

This CDR3 reads CAGGTNQGTEAFF. In DNA form, the CDR3 reads TGTGCCGGGGGGACTAATCAGGGGACTGAAGCTTTCTTT. The chain has TRBV2 and TRBJ1-1; the D gene is possibly TRBD1 (6 bases). V lost 11 bases to trimming and J lost 5 bases, with 18 bases between them. Per germline, CDR1 SNHLY and CDR2 FYNNEI. The CDR3 runs to 13 residues. The whole variable domain, filled in from reference TRBV2 and TRBJ1-1, reads EPEVTQTPSHQVTQMGQEVILRCVPISNHLYFYWYRQILGQKVEFLVSFYNNEISEKSEIFDDQFSVERPDGSNFTLKIRSTKLEDSAMYFCAGGTNQGTEAFFGQGTRLTVV.

This sequence joins TRBV13 and TRBJ1-2; D perhaps matches TRBD1 (5 bases). The CDR3 covers 13 residues. V was trimmed by 2 bases and J by 4 bases, leaving 8 bases between them. Germline values: CDR1 PRHDT, CDR2 FYEKMQ (reference sequence). The DNA for the CDR3 is TGTGCCAGCAGCTTAACGGGGGTCTATGGCTACACCTTC. The encoded protein is CASSLTGVYGYTF.

The chain joins TRBV7-9 to TRBJ2-3, with D perhaps matching TRBD2 (6 bases). V dropped 2 bases and J dropped 6 bases, with 21 bases sitting between them. There are 17 residues in the CDR3. Germline CDR1 and CDR2: SEHNR and FQNEAQ (reference sequence). CDR3 sequence (DNA): TGTGCCAGCAGCTTATTTCGCGGGGCGAGTAGTTCGGATACGCAGTATTTT. This gives the protein CASSLFRGASSSDTQYF.

The chain is built from TRBV29-1 and TRBJ2-5, with D unclear. There are 12 residues in the CDR3. Trimming shortened V by 4 bases and J by 1 base, and 7 bases separated the two germline ends. Germline assignment: CDR1 SQVTM and CDR2 ANQGSEA. CDR3 bases: TGCAGCGTTGTGCACTTCCAAGAGACCCAGTACTTC. As protein: CSVVHFQETQYF.

This clone was counted a single time. The gene calls are TRBV28 and TRBJ1-5; D is ambiguous. The germline CDR1 and CDR2 sequences are MDHEN and SYDVKM. The CDR3 extends over 18 amino acids. Trimming cost V 5 bases and J 1 base, with 21 bases left between them. The CDR3 coding sequence is TGTGCCAGCAGTCCGGGTCCCTCCCTCGGAGGGAGCAATCAGCCCCAGCATTTT. It translates to CASSPGPSLGGSNQPQHF.

This sequence joins TRBV5-5 and TRBJ1-4, with 7 positions matching TRBD1. J gave up 4 bases and V 5 bases, and 8 bases lay outside the gene matches. There are 15 residues in the CDR3. The germline gives CDR1 SGHKS, CDR2 YYEKEE (reference sequence). The CDR3 DNA reads as TGTGCCAGCAGTCAAGGGGGCTATTATAATGAAAAACTGTTTTTT. Its protein is CASSQGGYYNEKLFF.

The sample holds one count of this clone. This chain's CDR3 is CASSWETRRETQYF. The CDR3 nucleotides read TGTGCCAGCAGCTGGGAGACTAGGCGAGAGACCCAGTACTTC. The chain links TRBV7-9 to TRBJ2-5; tentatively, D is TRBD2 (6 bases). The V gene lost 4 bases and the J gene lost 4 bases, with 13 bases spanning the gap. The CDR3 contains 14 residues. CDR1 and CDR2 (germline): SEHNR, FQNEAQ (reference sequence).

The chain has TRBV19 and TRBJ1-1, with a possible D match to TRBD1 (6 bases). This CDR3 spans 12 amino acids. Germline assignment: CDR1 LNHDA and CDR2 SQIVND (reference sequence). Trimming shortened V by 7 bases and J by 9 bases, and 15 bases separated the two germline ends. The CDR3 sequence: CASKEQGGKAFF. Here the CDR3 DNA reads TGTGCCAGTAAAGAACAGGGAGGGAAAGCTTTCTTT.

The chain employs TRBV6-4 and TRBJ2-1, with 11 bases identical to TRBD1. V lost 6 bases and J lost 9; bases outside the gene matches: 10. Looked up from germline, CDR1 is MRHNA and CDR2 is SNTAGT. This CDR3 is built from 15 residues. The DNA for the CDR3 is TGTGCCAGCAGCAAAGGACAGGGGGCTATCGGTGAGCAGTTCTTC. Translation gives CASSKGQGAIGEQFF.

The chain combines TRBV27 with TRBJ1-4, with a weak D call TRBD1 (5 bases). Germline V gives CDR1 MNHEY, CDR2 SMNVEV (reference sequence). Trimming took off 2 bases at V and 7 bases at J, with 11 bases between the two ends. This CDR3 is built from 14 residues. The CDR3, as DNA: TGTGCCAGCAGTTTACAAGGGGAAGGTGAAAAACTGTTTTTT. It translates to CASSLQGEGEKLFF.

The V call is TRBV28, the J call TRBJ1-5; D call uncertain. Per the germline V gene, CDR1 is MDHEN and CDR2 is SYDVKM. V dropped 7 bases and J dropped 2 bases, with 15 bases sitting between them. The CDR3 consists of 15 residues. CDR3 loop: CASTSNGIRNQPQHF. The CDR3 DNA is TGTGCCAGCACCAGCAACGGGATTCGCAATCAGCCCCAGCATTTT.

Only one count was recorded for this clone. V is TRBV11-2 and J is TRBJ2-5; D call uncertain. Germline V gene sequence: CDR1 SGHAT, CDR2 FQNNGV. The length of the CDR3 is 13 residues. V was pared by 5 bases and J by 4 bases, with 11 bases between. Written as DNA, the CDR3 is TGTGCCAGCAGCAGACTCAGCGCAGAGACCCAGTACTTC. Amino acid sequence: CASSRLSAETQYF.